Sequencing of this T cell receptor beta chain was carried out in a study of blood T cell repertoires in COVID-19. Data came from immunoSEQ multiplex PCR; TCRdb stores just in-frame clones and leaves some out. The data hold roughly 250,000 clones, with about 87% observed a single time. V shed 10 bases and J 2 bases; nucleotides not matched to a gene: 8. Per the germline V gene, CDR1 is LNHDA and CDR2 is SQIVND (reference sequence). The CDR3 is 14 residues long. J is TRBJ2-1 and V is TRBV19; 7 nucleotides line up with TRBD2. The origin of this receptor is a woman between 40 and 50 years old with acute COVID-19. Sequencing input: PBMCs or T cells enriched from blood (not recorded which). The CDR3 bases are TGTGCCATAAGTCCGGCGGGAGCCTACAATGAGCAGTTCTTC. Translated, it gives CAISPAGAYNEQFF.